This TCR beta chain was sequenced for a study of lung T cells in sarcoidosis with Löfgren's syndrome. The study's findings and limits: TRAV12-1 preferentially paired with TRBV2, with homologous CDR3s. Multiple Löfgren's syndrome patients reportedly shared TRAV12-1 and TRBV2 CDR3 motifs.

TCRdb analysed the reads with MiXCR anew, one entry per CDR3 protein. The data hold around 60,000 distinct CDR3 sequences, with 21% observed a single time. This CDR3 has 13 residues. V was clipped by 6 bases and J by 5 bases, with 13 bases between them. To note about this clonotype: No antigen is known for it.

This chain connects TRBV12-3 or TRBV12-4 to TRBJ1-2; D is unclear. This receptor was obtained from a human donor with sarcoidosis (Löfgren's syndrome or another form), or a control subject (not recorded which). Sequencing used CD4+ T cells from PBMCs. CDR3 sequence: CASSLTSEYGYTF. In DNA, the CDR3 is TGTGCCAGCAGCCTGACATCCGAGTATGGCTACACCTTC.